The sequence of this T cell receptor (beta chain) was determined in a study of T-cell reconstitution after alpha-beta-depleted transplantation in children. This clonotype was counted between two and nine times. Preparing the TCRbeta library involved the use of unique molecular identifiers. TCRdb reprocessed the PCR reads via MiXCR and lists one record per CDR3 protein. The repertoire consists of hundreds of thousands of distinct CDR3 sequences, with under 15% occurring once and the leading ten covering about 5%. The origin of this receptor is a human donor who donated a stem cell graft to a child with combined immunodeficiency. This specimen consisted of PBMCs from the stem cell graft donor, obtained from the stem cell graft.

CDR3 nucleotides: TGTGCCAGCAGCCCCCCGGGATCAGGGTCTCCAGAGACCCAGTACTTC. Amino acid sequence: CASSPPGSGSPETQYF. The chain combines TRBV7-6 with TRBJ2-5; D might be TRBD1 or TRBD2, each matching 5 bases. CDR3 size: 16 residues. V was pared by 5 bases and J by 4 bases, with 20 bases between. Germline V gives CDR1 SGHVS, CDR2 FNYEAQ.